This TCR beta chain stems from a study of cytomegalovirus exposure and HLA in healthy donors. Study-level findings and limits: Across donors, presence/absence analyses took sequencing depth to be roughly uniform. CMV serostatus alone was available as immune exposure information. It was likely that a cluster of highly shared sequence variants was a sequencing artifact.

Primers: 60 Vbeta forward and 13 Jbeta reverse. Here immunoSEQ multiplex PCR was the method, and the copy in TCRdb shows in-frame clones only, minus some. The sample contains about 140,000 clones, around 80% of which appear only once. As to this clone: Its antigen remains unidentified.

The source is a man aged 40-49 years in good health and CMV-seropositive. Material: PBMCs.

CDR3 sequence: CASSESRQGWFDGYTF. The CDR3 DNA is TGCGCCAGCAGTGAGTCGAGACAGGGGTGGTTTGATGGCTACACCTTC. The chain carries TRBV10-1 and TRBJ1-2; 8 bases match TRBD1. Per the germline V gene, CDR1 is WNHNN and CDR2 is SYGVQD (reference sequence). This CDR3 is 16 amino acids long. Germline trimming cut 0 bases from V and 6 bases from J; bases unmatched to any gene: 9.